Shown below are 13 T cell receptor beta chains from a single sample sequenced in a study of T cell repertoires in cytomegalovirus infection. TCRdb ran MiXCR on the reads and lists one entry per CDR3 protein. The sample holds roughly 120,000 distinct CDR3 sequences, 30% to 40% seen once. These receptors are not linked to any known antigen. The source was CD8+ T cells from cultured PBMCs, collected from culture after CMV antigen stimulation. Receptors originate from a human donor in good health (CMV status not recorded). Some clones in this sample may be carry-over from other donors' samples.

The table lists this clonotype with a count of one. The rearrangement links TRBV7-9 to TRBJ1-6; D is uncertain. The CDR3 has 18 residues. Germline values: CDR1 SEHNR, CDR2 FQNEAQ (reference sequence). Between the trimmed V and J ends, which lost 5 bases and 4 bases, there was a span of 21 bases. CDR3 region: CASSPSDETSLYNSPLHF. The CDR3 DNA follows: TGTGCCAGCAGCCCCAGCGACGAAACCTCACTGTATAATTCACCCCTCCACTTT.

This chain uses TRBV6-6 with TRBJ2-2; TRBD2 aligns across 7 bases. The CDR3 is 15 residues long. V was clipped by 2 bases and J by 5 bases; unmatched bases: 5. The germline V gene encodes CDR1 MNHNY and CDR2 SVGAGI (reference sequence). The CDR3 is CASSYDPGGTGELFF. The CDR3 DNA reads as TGTGCCAGCAGTTACGACCCGGGGGGTACCGGGGAGCTGTTTTTT.

This clonotype has a handful of counts. The chain combines TRBV6-5 with TRBJ2-2; D remains unclear. V was shortened by 2 bases and J by 3 bases, with 7 bases between the two germline ends. The CDR3 spans 14 residues. Germline loops: CDR1 MNHEY, CDR2 SVGAGI. The CDR3 DNA reads TGTGCCAGCAGTTACGCAGGAGACACCGGGGAGCTGTTTTTT. Its translation is CASSYAGDTGELFF.

The chain carries TRBV19 and TRBJ1-2; D is ambiguous. V lost 1 base and J lost 2, with 5 bases in between. This CDR3 has 13 amino acids. Germline-derived CDR1 and CDR2 are LNHDA and SQIVND (reference sequence). The CDR3 DNA reads TGTGCCAGTAGTATAGTAAAGAACTATGGCTACACCTTC. As protein: CASSIVKNYGYTF.

This chain uses TRBV28 with TRBJ2-7, with 10 positions matching TRBD1. After removal of 6 bases from V and 4 bases from J, the junction contained 6 bases not matched to a gene. The CDR3 runs 14 residues. CDR1 and CDR2 from the germline V gene are MDHEN and SYDVKM. CDR3 DNA sequence: TGTGCCAGCAGACTGGACAGGGGGTTGTACGAGCAGTACTTC. This encodes CASRLDRGLYEQYF.

This chain joins TRBV7-9 and TRBJ1-1, with 9 bases identical to TRBD1. V dropped 6 bases and J dropped 1; count of bases not matched to a gene: 6. This CDR3 contains 15 residues. CDR1 and CDR2 (germline): SEHNR, FQNEAQ (reference sequence). The CDR3 DNA sequence: TGTGCCAGCAGAACCACGGGACAGGGGAACACTGAAGCTTTCTTT. Translated: CASRTTGQGNTEAFF.

The chain links TRBV4-1 to TRBJ2-3, with D unclear. The ends were cut back, 1 base at V and 0 bases at J, with 8 bases in the middle. This CDR3 spans 15 amino acids. Germline V lookup: CDR1 MGHRA, CDR2 YSYEKL. The CDR3 loop reads CASSQGPASTDTQYF. In DNA form, the CDR3 reads TGCGCCAGCAGCCAAGGTCCCGCTAGCACAGATACGCAGTATTTT.

This clonotype was observed a handful of times. This chain joins TRBV4-1 and TRBJ2-1, with unresolved D. The CDR3 extends over 14 amino acids. The V gene's germline CDR1 is MGHRA and CDR2 YSYEKL. Trimming shortened V by 0 bases and J by 9 bases, and 12 bases separated the two germline ends. This CDR3 reads CASSQDPFTGEQFF. The CDR3 DNA sequence: TGCGCCAGCAGCCAAGATCCATTCACGGGTGAGCAGTTCTTC.

This clonotype appeared a few times. V is TRBV10-3 and J is TRBJ1-1; perhaps TRBD1 as D (6 bases). This CDR3 region has 16 residues. Deletions cut 2 bases from V and 1 base from J, with 14 bases between. CDR1 and CDR2 (germline): ENHRY, SYGVKD. DNA of the CDR3: TGTGCCATCAGTGAGCCCAGGGGCCGGGAGAACACTGAAGCTTTCTTT. It codes for CAISEPRGRENTEAFF.

In this sample, this clonotype turned up once. A read error is likely, as this CDR3 ends without the conserved phenylalanine or tryptophan. The chain employs TRBV28 and TRBJ2-3; 7 nucleotides line up with TRBD1. Looked up from germline, CDR1 is MDHEN and CDR2 is SYDVKM. V shed 2 bases and J 0 bases; nucleotides not matched to a gene: 2. CDR3 length: 15 amino acids. The CDR3: CASSLLGQSTDTQYL. The CDR3 bases are TGTGCCAGCAGTTTACTGGGACAGAGCACAGATACGCAGTATTTA.

This clonotype was seen a few times. V and J are TRBV6-2 or TRBV6-3 and TRBJ2-1, with D possibly TRBD2 on 7 matching bases. This CDR3 comprises 13 residues. The germline V and J ends were trimmed by 0 bases and 9 bases, with 9 bases remaining between them. Germline-derived CDR1 and CDR2 are MNHEY and SVGEGT. In DNA, the CDR3 is TGTGCCAGCAGTTACTCGAGGGGGGGTGAGCAGTTCTTC. This gives the protein CASSYSRGGEQFF.

The chain joins TRBV5-1 to TRBJ2-2; D is unclear. V was shortened by 4 bases and J by 0 bases, with 7 bases between the two germline ends. CDR1 and CDR2 from the germline V gene are SGHRS and YFSETQ. This CDR3 comprises 14 residues. The CDR3 region has the DNA TGCGCCAGCAGCAGGACCACGAACACCGGGGAGCTGTTTTTT. It is translated as CASSRTTNTGELFF.

A few counts support this clonotype. The CDR3 protein is CASSPYYRGGAAGDRGEQYF. CDR3 nucleotide sequence: TGTGCCAGCAGTCCCTATTATCGAGGGGGCGCGGCTGGGGATCGGGGGGAGCAGTACTTC. The rearrangement uses TRBV28 and TRBJ2-7; the D gene is possibly TRBD1 (7 bases). Trimming pared 5 bases from V and 7 bases from J, leaving 36 bases between. Germline lookup yields CDR1 MDHEN and CDR2 SYDVKM. The CDR3 spans 20 residues. The full variable domain, in which reference TRBV28 and TRBJ2-7 provide the parts outside the CDR3, is DVKVTQSSRYLVKRTGEKVFLECVQDMDHENMFWYRQDPGLGLRLIYFSYDVKMKEKGDIPEGYSVSREKKERFSLILESASTNQTSMYLCASSPYYRGGAAGDRGEQYFGPGTRLTVT.